Each of the 4 T cell receptor beta chains below was sequenced from the same sample in a study of early T cells in non-severe SARS-CoV-2 infection. MiXCR was run by TCRdb on the 5' RACE reads, yielding one entry per CDR3 protein. The data show tens of thousands of distinct CDR3 sequences, 5.5% to 6.5% seen once. The sample comprised whole blood. The receptors here all came from an adult who was a healthcare worker with PCR-confirmed SARS-CoV-2 infection or an uninfected control (not recorded which).

This clonotype has just a few counts. This chain connects TRBV12-5 to TRBJ2-2; D not resolved. The CDR3 is 13 residues long. Germline V lookup: CDR1 LGHNT, CDR2 FRNRAP. V shed 3 bases and J shed 7 bases, with 9 bases lying between them. The CDR3 coding sequence is TGTGCTAGTGGTTTCCTGGAACACGGGGAGCTGTTTTTT. Protein product: CASGFLEHGELFF.

In its sample, this clonotype was seen a few times. The rearrangement joins TRBV11-2 to TRBJ2-1, with D perhaps TRBD1 (6 bases). This CDR3 contains 17 residues. In germline, CDR1 is SGHAT, CDR2 FQNNGV. Trimming pared 4 bases from V and 4 bases from J, leaving 20 bases between. CDR3 sequence (DNA): TGTGCCAGCAGCTCACCCCAGGGGCGCCCTAATTACAATGAGCAGTTCTTC. Its protein product is CASSSPQGRPNYNEQFF.

This clonotype was seen ten or more times. CDR3 residues: CASSLLGLALNQPQHF. In DNA form, the CDR3 reads TGTGCCAGCAGTTTATTAGGACTTGCACTCAATCAGCCCCAGCATTTT. The rearrangement uses TRBV28 and TRBJ1-5, with D unresolved. CDR3 length equals 16 residues. The germline V gene encodes CDR1 MDHEN and CDR2 SYDVKM. The ends were cut back, 1 base at V and 3 bases at J, with 13 bases in the middle.

This clonotype was detected many times. The chain carries TRBV4-2 and TRBJ1-1; D is unclear. Germline CDR1 LGHNA, CDR2 YNFKEQ. This CDR3 has 13 amino acids. V lost 2 bases, J lost 6 bases, and 10 bases lay in between. The chain's CDR3 is CASSQTTPSEAFF. The CDR3 region has the DNA TGTGCCAGCAGCCAAACAACCCCCTCTGAAGCTTTCTTT.